The 13 T cell receptor beta chains listed next were all sequenced from one sample in a study of blood T cell repertoires in COVID-19. Sequenced by immunoSEQ multiplex PCR; TCRdb stores in-frame clones only, minus some. The data hold under 250,000 clones, with over 75% observed a single time. Sequencing was carried out using PBMCs or T cells enriched from blood (not recorded which). These receptors were obtained from a woman in her 50s with acute COVID-19.

V gene TRBV12-5 combines with J gene TRBJ2-7; D is ambiguous. CDR1 is LGHNT, CDR2 FRNRAP, per germline. The CDR3 is made up of 11 amino acids. V shed 5 bases and J shed 4 bases, with 6 bases lying between them. The CDR3 nucleotides are TGTGCTAGTGGTCGCGAGTACGAGCAGTACTTC. This encodes CASGREYEQYF.

V is TRBV6-1 and J is TRBJ1-1; 8 bases align to TRBD1. With V trimmed by 2 bases and J by 6 bases, 5 bases remained unmatched. The CDR3 extends over 14 amino acids. Germline values: CDR1 MNHNS, CDR2 SASEGT. The CDR3 here is CASSELTGESEAFF. In nucleotides, the CDR3 is TGTGCCAGCAGTGAATTGACAGGGGAGTCTGAAGCTTTCTTT.

This chain joins TRBV29-1 and TRBJ1-2; TRBD1 might be the D (5 bases). Germline V CDR1 and CDR2: SQVTM, ANQGSEA. The CDR3 covers 12 residues. Trimming took 4 bases from V and 2 from J, leaving 8 bases between them. The CDR3, as DNA: TGCAGCGTTGGGAGACAGAACTATGGCTACACCTTC. Its protein is CSVGRQNYGYTF.

The chain employs TRBV5-4 and TRBJ1-6; D is possibly TRBD1 (5 bases). The germline gives CDR1 SGHNT, CDR2 YYREEE (reference sequence). Between the trimmed V and J ends, which lost 4 bases and 7 bases, there was a span of 21 bases. The CDR3 is 17 residues long. The CDR3 sequence: CASSAGGKDSINSPLHF. CDR3 coding DNA: TGTGCCAGCAGCGCGGGGGGAAAGGACTCTATCAATTCACCCCTCCACTTT. The complete variable domain, with remaining parts taken from reference TRBV5-4 and TRBJ1-6, reads ETGVTQSPTHLIKTRGQQVTLRCSSQSGHNTVSWYQQALGQGPQFIFQYYREEENGRGNFPPRFSGLQFPNYSSELNVNALELDDSALYLCASSAGGKDSINSPLHFGNGTRLTVT.

The CDR3 bases are TGTGCCAGCAGTTTACCCGGGCTAGCGGGTTTCGGGGAGCAGTTCTTC. It specifies CASSLPGLAGFGEQFF. The V and J genes are TRBV6-2 or TRBV6-3 and TRBJ2-1, with TRBD2 matching 8 bases. Losses at the gene ends were 4 bases for V and 10 bases for J; bases not matched to a gene: 15. This CDR3 spans 16 amino acids. Germline V gene data show CDR1 as MNHEY and CDR2 as SVGEGT.

The rearrangement uses TRBV7-2 and TRBJ1-6, with 11 bases aligning to TRBD1. The CDR3 loop spans 15 amino acids. With V trimmed by 3 bases and J by 9 bases, 4 bases remained unmatched. CDR1 and CDR2 (germline): SGHTA, FQGNSA. The CDR3 bases are TGTGCCAGCAGCTTGGGACAGGGGGGAAGTTCACCCCTCCACTTT. Translation gives CASSLGQGGSSPLHF.

The J gene is TRBJ1-1, the V gene TRBV30; D ambiguous. From germline, CDR1 is GTSNPN and CDR2 SVGIG (reference sequence). Trimming took off 1 base at V and 4 bases at J, with 10 bases between the two ends. This CDR3 is 13 amino acids long. CDR3 amino acids: CAWSETRFTEAFF. The CDR3 region has the DNA TGTGCCTGGAGTGAAACACGTTTCACTGAAGCTTTCTTT.

The rearrangement links TRBV5-1 to TRBJ1-6; D unclear. Looked up from germline, CDR1 is SGHRS and CDR2 is YFSETQ. The CDR3 has 12 amino acids. Trimming took off 5 bases at V and 6 bases at J, with 6 bases between the two ends. The CDR3 bases are TGCGCCAGCAGTTCCAGTAATTCACCCCTCCACTTT. Translating it yields CASSSSNSPLHF. Using reference TRBV5-1 and TRBJ1-6 for the parts outside the CDR3, the full variable domain is KAGVTQTPRYLIKTRGQQVTLSCSPISGHRSVSWYQQTPGQGLQFLFEYFSETQRNKGNFPGRFSGRQFSNSRSEMNVSTLELGDSALYLCASSSSNSPLHFGNGTRLTVT.

The genes are TRBV19 and TRBJ2-1; the match to TRBD1 covers 8 bases. The CDR3 is 17 amino acids. V lost 5 bases to trimming and J lost 6 bases; unmatched junction nucleotides: 15. Germline assignment: CDR1 LNHDA and CDR2 SQIVND (reference sequence). DNA of the CDR3: TGTGCCAGTAGTCTTCCGACAGGGGATGGAAAGGGCAATGAGCAGTTCTTC. Translating it yields CASSLPTGDGKGNEQFF.

This chain links TRBV2 with TRBJ1-2, with D perhaps TRBD1 (6 bases). Germline V gene data show CDR1 as SNHLY and CDR2 as FYNNEI. This CDR3 has 12 amino acids. Between the trimmed V and J ends, which lost 7 bases and 8 bases, there was a span of 14 bases. The CDR3 DNA reads TGTGCCAGCACCCTCAGACAGGACGGCTACACCTTC. Residues: CASTLRQDGYTF.

The V call is TRBV18, the J call TRBJ1-2; TRBD1 matches 9 bases. The ends lost 6 bases at V and 4 bases at J; junction bases unmatched: 12. The V gene's germline CDR1 is KGHSH and CDR2 LQKENI. The CDR3 is 16 amino acids. DNA of the CDR3: TGTGCCAGCTCGCATTCGACCGGGACAGGGATCTATGGCTACACCTTC. It is translated as CASSHSTGTGIYGYTF.

This clone has just one count. This rearrangement joins TRBV5-1 to TRBJ1-5; 8 bases map to TRBD1. Germline CDR1 reads SGHRS; CDR2 reads YFSETQ. The CDR3 is made up of 15 amino acids. V gave up 4 bases and J gave up 6 bases; unmatched junction bases: 9. CDR3 in DNA: TGCGCCAGCAGCGTAGACAGGGGTTTAGGTCAGCCCCAGCATTTT. Residues: CASSVDRGLGQPQHF.

This clone occurred once. Other nucleotide sequences from this sample produce the same CDR3. The V call is TRBV7-9, the J call TRBJ2-7, with TRBD1 as a possible D gene (5 bases). The CDR3 is made up of 13 amino acids. Germline-derived CDR1 and CDR2 are SEHNR and FQNEAQ (reference sequence). Trimming cost V 1 base and J 2 bases, with 6 bases left between them. The DNA of the CDR3 is TGTGCCAGCAGCTTAGGGGGCCCCTACGAGCAGTACTTC. Translation gives CASSLGGPYEQYF.